This TCR beta chain comes out of a study of T-cell memory formation after mild COVID-19. This clonotype was detected a few times. As yet, its antigen is unknown. The authors produced TCR alpha and TCR beta cDNA libraries with sample barcodes and UMIs by 5'RACE using constant-segment primers. TCRdb passed the 5' RACE reads through MiXCR, listing each CDR3 protein once. The table records 530,000 or so distinct CDR3 sequences, about 18% of them present only once. The study, taken as a whole, reports: Chiefly within CM and EM were the contracting CD4+ clones; CD8+ ones were within EMRA. Day 15 to 85 contracting clones showed balanced CD4/CD8; day 15 to 37 expanders favored CD4+.

Trimming left V 3 bases short and J 5 bases short, with 8 bases between. The germline CDR1 and CDR2 sequences are MNHEY and SMNVEV (reference sequence). CDR3 length: 13 amino acids. The rearrangement uses TRBV27 and TRBJ2-4, with D perhaps matching TRBD2 (6 bases). This clonotype was obtained from an adult woman who had mild COVID-19 (a few samples of this study predate the infection). Cell type and time point are not known. The material sequenced was PBMCs or a T cell subset sorted from them (not recorded which). CDR3 amino acids: CASSFTGENIQYF. The CDR3 bases are TGTGCCAGCAGTTTTACGGGGGAAAACATTCAGTACTTC.